These 17 T cell receptor beta chains were sequenced from one sample in a study of tissue T cells after allogeneic stem cell transplantation. Here immunoSEQ multiplex PCR was the method, and the copy in TCRdb shows in-frame clones only, minus some. The sample records 40,000 to 60,000 clones, roughly 73% being singletons. Sequenced input: sorted cells pooled from one or two spleens. These receptors were collected from a pool of C57BL/6 mice in good health.

A word on this clone: Germline and genes: mouse. The read halts 1 residue ahead of the CDR3 end, with the missing end drawn from the germline J gene. V gene TRBV19 combines with J gene TRBJ1-4; 10 bases match TRBD1. Germline V lookup: CDR1 FNHDT, CDR2 SITEND (reference sequence). The CDR3 is made up of 15 amino acids. J lost 5 bases, V lost 2 bases, and 3 bases had no gene match. The CDR3 here is CASSIRTGGNERLFF. The covered CDR3 bases are TGTGCCAGCAGTATCAGGACAGGGGGAAACGAAAGATTATTT.

As for this clone: Mouse germline and gene names are used. The read stops 1 residue short of the end of the CDR3; the missing end is completed from the germline J gene. The V gene is TRBV16, the J gene TRBJ2-7; D not certain. This CDR3 comprises 13 residues. V lost 6 bases to trimming and J lost 0 bases, with 9 bases between them. The germline CDR1 and CDR2 sequences are SGHSA and FRNQAP. This CDR3 is CASRGGSSYEQYF. The DNA read from the CDR3 is TGTGCAAGCAGAGGTGGGAGCTCCTATGAACAGTAC.

About this clone: Gene names refer to mouse genes. Read sequence stops 1 residue before the CDR3 end, and the germline J gene provides the missing end. The V gene is TRBV2, the J gene TRBJ2-5; possibly TRBD1 or TRBD2 for D (6 bases each). This CDR3 contains 15 residues. The V end was cut by 0 bases, the J end by 2 bases, with 9 bases between. Germline V gene sequence: CDR1 LGHNA, CDR2 YSYQKL. CDR3: CASSQDWGPQDTQYF. The CDR3 bases that were read are TGTGCCAGCAGCCAAGATTGGGGGCCCCAAGACACCCAGTAC.

Details on this clone: Genes and germline are mouse. CDR3 loop: CASSSPGYEQYF. The sequenced CDR3 bases are TGTGCTAGCAGTTCGCCAGGGTATGAACAGTAC. V is TRBV29 and J is TRBJ2-7, with D perhaps TRBD1 (5 bases). Sequencing ends 1 residue short of the CDR3 end; the germline J gene provides the rest. V shed 4 bases and J shed 4 bases, with 8 bases lying between them. From germline, CDR1 is MSHET and CDR2 SYDVDS. CDR3 size: 12 residues.

The table lists this clone with a count of one. Gene names and germline refer to mouse. CDR3 amino acids: CASSIVQNAEQFF. The CDR3 bases that were read are TGTGCCAGCAGTATAGTACAGAATGCTGAGCAGTTC. This chain uses TRBV19 with TRBJ2-1, with D uncertain. From the germline J gene comes the end of the CDR3, since the read stops 1 residue before it. The CDR3 contains 13 residues. The germline V gene has CDR1 FNHDT and CDR2 SITEND (reference sequence). The ends were cut back, 0 bases at V and 5 bases at J, with 6 bases in the middle.

Regarding this clone: Genes here carry mouse names. The missing CDR3 end, 1 residue past where the read stops, is filled in from the germline J gene. The chain employs TRBV19 and TRBJ1-5; D call uncertain. Germline CDR1 is FNHDT and CDR2 is SITEND (reference sequence). The CDR3 totals 12 residues. The V end lost 0 bases, the J end lost 7 bases, and 5 bases lay between the germline ends. The sequenced CDR3 bases are TGTGCCAGCAGTATAGGTAGGCAGGCTCCGCTT. This gives the protein CASSIGRQAPL. The whole CDR3 protein reads CASSIGRQAPLF.

With regard to this clone: Gene and germline names: mouse. The sequence runs out 1 residue before the end of the CDR3; the remainder is reconstructed from the germline J gene. The V and J genes are TRBV22 and TRBJ2-2; the listed D gene, TRBD1, was not tested against the DNA. TRBV22 is deemed a pseudogene. CDR3 length: 14 residues. CDR3 bases read: TGTGCCAGCAGTTTGCAGCAGAACACCGGGCAGCTCTAC. Its protein product is CASSLQQNTGQLY. The whole CDR3 reads CASSLQQNTGQLYF.

Points on this clone: The listed genes are named as in mouse. The sequence runs out 1 residue before the end of the CDR3; the remainder is reconstructed from the germline J gene. The chain combines TRBV31 with TRBJ2-7; TRBD1 might be the D (6 bases). Germline-derived CDR1 and CDR2 are GKSSPN and SITVG. CDR3 size: 13 residues. V was clipped by 1 base and J by 4 bases, with 11 bases between them. CDR3 DNA, as far as it was read: TGTGCCTGGAGTCCGGGACAAAAATATGAACAGTAC. It translates to CAWSPGQKYEQY. The full CDR3 protein reads CAWSPGQKYEQYF.

This clone was counted once. The genes and germline here are from mouse. The CDR3 end lies 1 residue beyond the end of the read and is filled in from the germline J gene. V and J are TRBV29 and TRBJ1-5; 8 bases fit TRBD1. With V trimmed by 6 bases and J by 2 bases, 0 bases remained unmatched. The CDR3 has 13 residues. Germline lookup yields CDR1 MSHET and CDR2 SYDVDS. CDR3 bases read: TGTGCTAGCAGCAGGGGGCACAACCAGGCTCCGCTT. Amino acids: CASSRGHNQAPL. The full CDR3 protein is CASSRGHNQAPLF. The full variable domain, with the rest looked up from reference TRBV29 and TRBJ1-5, is DMKVTQMPRYLIKRMGENVLLECGQDMSHETMYWYRQDPGLGLQLIYISYDVDSNSEGDIPKGYRVSRKKREHFSLILDSAKTNQTSVYFCASSRGHNQAPLFGEGTRLSVL.

In regard to this clone: Gene names and germline match the mouse. The read terminates 1 residue before the CDR3 end, so the remaining end is supplied by the germline J gene. The J gene is TRBJ2-5, the V gene TRBV15; 9 bases agree with TRBD2. Germline-derived CDR1 and CDR2 are SGHND and FRSKSL. The CDR3 consists of 14 residues. The ends lost 5 bases at V and 2 bases at J; junction bases unmatched: 2. CDR3 region: CASSRLGAQDTQYF. The part of the CDR3 DNA that was read is TGTGCCAGCAGTAGACTGGGGGCCCAAGACACCCAGTAC.

A note on this clone: The germline and genes are mouse ones. The read ends 1 residue before the CDR3 terminus; that terminus is restored from the germline J gene. The chain is built from TRBV3 and TRBJ2-7; 12 bases are shared with TRBD2. Losses at the gene ends were 4 bases for V and 3 bases for J; bases not matched to a gene: 1. CDR3 length equals 14 residues. Germline lookup yields CDR1 SNHLY and CDR2 FYNGKV (reference sequence). CDR3 sequence reads: CASSSGLGGYEQYF. The DNA read from the CDR3 is TGTGCCAGCAGCTCGGGACTGGGGGGCTATGAACAGTAC.

A note on this clone: Mouse gene names apply. The sequence runs out 1 residue before the end of the CDR3; the remainder is reconstructed from the germline J gene. The chain combines TRBV15 with TRBJ2-1, with TRBD2 identical over 11 bases. This CDR3 has 15 amino acids. V lost 3 bases, J lost 2 bases, and 0 bases stayed unmatched. Germline V lookup: CDR1 SGHND, CDR2 FRSKSL. The sequenced part of the CDR3 DNA is TGTGCCAGCAGTTTGGACTGGGGGGACTATGCTGAGCAGTTC. It is translated as CASSLDWGDYAEQF. The CDR3 in full is CASSLDWGDYAEQFF.

Concerning this clone: Genes and germline come from the mouse. The read falls 1 residue short of the CDR3 end, and the missing part is taken from the germline J gene. The chain joins TRBV1 to TRBJ1-1; 7 nucleotides align to TRBD1. The length of the CDR3 is 13 residues. V was pared by 4 bases and J by 1 base, with 0 bases of the junction left unmatched. Germline CDR1 and CDR2: NSQYPW and LRSPGD (reference sequence). This CDR3 is CTCSGDRNTEVFF. The DNA read from the CDR3 is TGCACCTGCAGTGGGGACAGAAACACAGAAGTCTTC.

On this clone itself: Mouse names are used for the genes. From the germline J gene comes the end of the CDR3, since the read stops 1 residue before it. V usage is TRBV13-2 and J usage is TRBJ2-4, with 8 bases lining up with TRBD1. After removal of 1 base from V and 0 bases from J, the junction contained 1 base not matched to a gene. Germline-derived CDR1 and CDR2 are NNHNN and SYGAGS (reference sequence). This CDR3 contains 15 residues. The DNA read from the CDR3 is TGTGCCAGCGGTGATACAGGGGGAAGTCAAAACACCTTGTAC. This codes for CASGDTGGSQNTLY. The complete CDR3 reads CASGDTGGSQNTLYF.

Regarding this clone: Mouse gene names apply. The read ends 1 residue shy of where the CDR3 ends; the end is completed using the germline J gene. The V gene is TRBV5, the J gene TRBJ1-1, with D perhaps matching TRBD1 (5 bases). Looked up from germline, CDR1 is LGHNA and CDR2 is YNLKQL (reference sequence). The CDR3 loop spans 14 amino acids. The germline V and J ends were trimmed by 0 bases and 3 bases, with 8 bases remaining between them. CDR3 sequence reads: CASSQDAGDTEVFF. CDR3 DNA, as far as it was read: TGTGCCAGCAGCCAAGATGCGGGGGACACAGAAGTCTTC.

On this clone: The gene names here belong to mouse. The read halts 1 residue ahead of the CDR3 end, with the missing end drawn from the germline J gene. Different DNA sequences within this sample yield the same CDR3. The V call is TRBV16, the J call TRBJ2-2; TRBD1 aligns across 7 bases. Germline loops: CDR1 SGHSA, CDR2 FRNQAP. There are 14 residues in the CDR3. V lost 1 base, J lost 5 bases, and 1 base stayed unmatched. The CDR3 DNA, read in part, is TGTGCAAGCAGCTTAGCAGGGGGTACCGGGCAGCTCTAC. This gives the protein CASSLAGGTGQLY. The complete CDR3 reads CASSLAGGTGQLYF.

Turning to this clone: The gene names here belong to mouse. The read ends 1 residue early relative to the CDR3; the germline J gene fills the gap. The chain recombines TRBV13-2 with TRBJ2-1, with 7 bases lining up with TRBD1. This CDR3 spans 16 amino acids. The germline gives CDR1 NNHNN, CDR2 SYGAGS (reference sequence). V was clipped by 0 bases and J by 0 bases; unmatched bases: 3. Partial CDR3 DNA: TGTGCCAGCGGTGATGGGGGACAGTATAACTATGCTGAGCAGTTC. Amino acids: CASGDGGQYNYAEQF. The CDR3 reads in full as CASGDGGQYNYAEQFF.